These 31 T cell receptor beta chains came from one sample sequenced in a study of human T cells and chemical hapten exposure. TCRdb passed the RACE reads through MiXCR, listing each CDR3 protein once. Of more than 55,000 distinct CDR3 sequences detected, around 10% appear once; the ten largest clones hold 3.3%. Time point defined: patch test 1, 2 weeks after DPC sensitization. Described treatment: therapeutic diphenylcyclopropenone sensitization with weekly scalp DPC. Sequences were derived from whole blood, sampled in connection with sensitization to the hapten diphenylcyclopropenone (DPC). These receptors came from a woman aged 40-49 years with alopecia areata. Some clones in this sample may be carry-over from other donors' samples.

This clonotype appeared many times. This chain connects TRBV14 to TRBJ2-2; TRBD1 matches 8 bases. Germline CDR1 and CDR2: SGHDN and FVKESK. V shed 0 bases and J 3 bases; nucleotides not matched to a gene: 6. The CDR3 covers 17 residues. The CDR3 DNA is TGTGCCAGCAGCCAAGACCCAGGGGGCGCGTACACCGGGGAGCTGTTTTTT. This encodes CASSQDPGGAYTGELFF.

The J gene is TRBJ1-3, the V gene TRBV6-6; D remains ambiguous. The germline V and J ends were trimmed by 8 bases and 6 bases, with 14 bases remaining between them. The CDR3 runs 13 residues. The V gene's germline CDR1 is MNHNY and CDR2 SVGAGI (reference sequence). CDR3 DNA sequence: TGTGCCAGCGGGTCCCCAGGTGAAAACACCATATATTTT. Its protein product is CASGSPGENTIYF.

The sample holds a few counts of this clonotype. The chain joins TRBV10-3 to TRBJ2-7; D unresolved. The CDR3 sequence is 14 residues long. Trimming shortened V by 3 bases and J by 0 bases, and 9 bases separated the two germline ends. Germline loops: CDR1 ENHRY, CDR2 SYGVKD. The CDR3 DNA reads as TGTGCCATCAGTGAACGAGGAAGCTCCTACGAGCAGTACTTC. Its translation: CAISERGSSYEQYF.

As to this clonotype: This sequence may be a read error, since a much larger clone differs from it by one base. The CDR3 is CVSTLGFGTRYF. As DNA, the CDR3 is TGTGTCAGCACCCTAGGTTTCGGGACACGATACTTC. The chain couples TRBV12-3 or TRBV12-4 to TRBJ2-7; possibly TRBD1 for D (6 bases). The CDR3 contains 12 residues.

The table lists this clonotype with many counts. This chain connects TRBV29-1 to TRBJ1-2; D remains ambiguous. CDR3 size: 11 residues. V was cut by 2 bases and J by 8 bases, with 9 bases left in between. The germline V gene has CDR1 SQVTM and CDR2 ANQGSEA. CDR3: CSVETAGGYTF. DNA of the CDR3: TGCAGCGTTGAAACAGCCGGGGGCTACACCTTC.

This clonotype was counted many times. V is TRBV29-1 and J is TRBJ2-1; D remains ambiguous. V was pared by 4 bases and J by 7 bases, with 14 bases between. The germline V gene encodes CDR1 SQVTM and CDR2 ANQGSEA. CDR3 size: 13 residues. The CDR3 DNA sequence: TGCAGCGTTGGTCGCGGTTCTGGGAATGAGCAGTTCTTC. Residues: CSVGRGSGNEQFF.

This clonotype occurred many times. The rearrangement joins TRBV20-1 to TRBJ1-4, with D tentatively TRBD1 (6 bases). Trimming cost V 4 bases and J 8 bases, with 17 bases left between them. Germline values: CDR1 DFQATT, CDR2 SNEGSKA (reference sequence). This CDR3 spans 14 amino acids. In DNA form, the CDR3 reads TGCAGTGCTAAAGACAGGCTGGCGTGGGAAAAACTGTTTTTT. This codes for CSAKDRLAWEKLFF.

This clonotype was counted many times. The chain joins TRBV11-2 to TRBJ2-1; D remains unclear. The CDR3 runs to 14 residues. Germline values: CDR1 SGHAT, CDR2 FQNNGV. With 1 base removed from V and 7 bases from J, the gap between germline ends came to 11 bases. DNA of the CDR3: TGTGCCAGCAGCTTAGTATGGGGAAGGAATGAGCAGTTCTTC. It yields the protein CASSLVWGRNEQFF.

This clonotype was observed many times. The J gene is TRBJ2-3, the V gene TRBV9; TRBD2 aligns across 10 bases. With 0 bases clipped from V and 4 bases from J, the junction kept 5 bases outside the gene matches. CDR3 length: 16 amino acids. Germline V gene lookup returns CDR1 SGDLS and CDR2 YYNGEE. DNA for the CDR3: TGTGCCAGCAGCGTAGGGGCTAGCGGGGGTGCAGATACGCAGTATTTT. This translates into CASSVGASGGADTQYF.

This clonotype was seen only a few times. The chain couples TRBV7-3 to TRBJ2-1; the match to TRBD2 covers 8 bases. The CDR3 loop spans 15 amino acids. Germline CDR1 is SGHTA and CDR2 is FQGTGA. Trimming at V came to 5 bases and at J to 0 bases, leaving 3 bases not matched to a gene. The CDR3: CASSQSGGSYNEQFF. CDR3 sequence (DNA): TGTGCCAGCAGCCAAAGCGGGGGCTCCTACAATGAGCAGTTCTTC. Supplemented by reference TRBV7-3 and TRBJ2-1, the full variable domain reads GAGVSQTPSNKVTEKGKYVELRCDPISGHTALYWYRQSLGQGPEFLIYFQGTGAADDSGLPNDRFFAVRPEGSVSTLKIQRTERGDSAVYLCASSQSGGSYNEQFFGPGTRLTVL.

This chain links TRBV4-2 with TRBJ1-1; perhaps TRBD1 as D (5 bases). The CDR3 is 14 amino acids. Germline-derived CDR1 and CDR2 are LGHNA and YNFKEQ. The V and J ends lost 3 bases and 7 bases respectively, with 15 bases between them. The CDR3 DNA reads TGTGCCAGCAGCCAGGCGGGGGGAAGGGATGAAGCTTTCTTT. Residues: CASSQAGGRDEAFF.

A word on this clonotype: This may be a read error: a much more frequent sequence differs by one nucleotide. The chain carries TRBV6-5 and TRBJ1-2; 7 bases are a match to TRBD1. In germline, CDR1 is MNHEY, CDR2 SVGAGI. The CDR3 covers 16 residues. The CDR3 coding sequence is TGTGCCAGCAGTTACTCGTATGGAACAGGGGACTATGCCTACACCTTC. It is translated as CASSYSYGTGDYAYTF.

The sample holds many counts of this clonotype. V is TRBV7-6 and J is TRBJ2-7; D tentatively fits TRBD1 or TRBD2 (6 bases each). The CDR3 extends over 15 amino acids. Trimming pared 0 bases from V and 3 bases from J, leaving 12 bases between. CDR1 and CDR2 from the germline V gene are SGHVS and FNYEAQ. The CDR3 DNA reads TGTGCCAGCAGCTTAGCTGGACAGACTAGCTACGAGCAGTACTTC. Its protein product is CASSLAGQTSYEQYF.

The sample holds a few counts of this clonotype. The J gene is TRBJ1-2, the V gene TRBV5-1; tentative D call: TRBD1 (6 bases). The length of the CDR3 is 13 residues. V dropped 4 bases and J dropped 6 bases, with 13 bases sitting between them. Germline loops: CDR1 SGHRS, CDR2 YFSETQ. The CDR3 region is CASSVQGGDGYTF. The DNA for the CDR3 is TGCGCCAGCAGCGTACAGGGAGGAGATGGCTACACCTTC.

V is TRBV4-3 and J is TRBJ1-1, with TRBD1 as a possible D gene (5 bases). This CDR3 is built from 14 residues. V lost 0 bases, J lost 4 bases, and 9 bases lay in between. Germline V lookup: CDR1 LGHNA, CDR2 YSLEER. CDR3 residues: CASSQDRGITEAFF. In nucleotides, the CDR3 is TGCGCCAGCAGCCAAGATCGGGGGATCACTGAAGCTTTCTTT.

This clonotype was recorded at least ten times. The CDR3 DNA is TGCAGTGCTAGAGATGGTAGGAAAAATGAGCAGTTCTTC. Translated: CSARDGRKNEQFF. The rearrangement links TRBV20-1 to TRBJ2-1; unclear D gene. There are 13 residues in the CDR3. Germline CDR1 DFQATT, CDR2 SNEGSKA (reference sequence). The V and J ends lost 0 bases and 7 bases respectively, with 10 bases between them.

This clonotype was counted only a few times. The CDR3 DNA is TGTGCCAGCAGCCAAGACCTAGGACCTAACTATGGCTACACCTTC. Its translation is CASSQDLGPNYGYTF. The chain has TRBV14 and TRBJ1-2; no clear D gene. The length of the CDR3 is 15 residues. The germline V and J ends were trimmed by 0 bases and 0 bases, with 8 bases remaining between them. Looked up from germline, CDR1 is SGHDN and CDR2 is FVKESK.

This clonotype was found many times. In DNA form, the CDR3 reads TGTGCCAGCAGCCCCTGGGACAGGGGAAGGCCCCAGCATTTT. It yields the protein CASSPWDRGRPQHF. The genes are TRBV28 and TRBJ1-5, with TRBD1 identical over 10 bases. The germline V gene has CDR1 MDHEN and CDR2 SYDVKM. V was clipped by 6 bases and J by 9 bases; unmatched bases: 8. The length of the CDR3 is 14 residues.

This clonotype has at least ten counts. The V gene is TRBV4-3, the J gene TRBJ1-1; weak D call: TRBD1 (5 bases). Trimming cost V 0 bases and J 8 bases, with 16 bases left between them. Germline-derived CDR1 and CDR2 are LGHNA and YSLEER. This CDR3 has 15 amino acids. The CDR3 region is CASSQDGGGDLEAFF. CDR3 in DNA: TGCGCCAGCAGCCAAGATGGTGGGGGGGACCTGGAAGCTTTCTTT.

V gene TRBV29-1 combines with J gene TRBJ2-3; D might be TRBD2 (6 bases). Germline values: CDR1 SQVTM, CDR2 ANQGSEA. V was cut by 5 bases and J by 0 bases, with 12 bases left in between. CDR3 size: 14 residues. This CDR3 is CSVYAGTSTDTQYF. CDR3 DNA sequence: TGCAGCGTTTACGCCGGGACTAGCACAGATACGCAGTATTTT.

There are a few counts of this clonotype. The chain couples TRBV11-2 to TRBJ2-1; D unresolved. Trimming shortened V by 2 bases and J by 8 bases, and 16 bases separated the two germline ends. The CDR3 extends over 15 amino acids. Germline assignment: CDR1 SGHAT and CDR2 FQNNGV. CDR3 region: CASSLRAPTGDEQFF. Written as DNA, the CDR3 is TGTGCCAGCAGCTTAAGGGCCCCGACCGGAGATGAGCAGTTCTTC. Supplemented by reference TRBV11-2 and TRBJ2-1, the full variable domain reads EAGVAQSPRYKIIEKRQSVAFWCNPISGHATLYWYQQILGQGPKLLIQFQNNGVVDDSQLPKDRFSAERLKGVDSTLKIQPAKLEDSAVYLCASSLRAPTGDEQFFGPGTRLTVL.

This clonotype was found a few times. The chain couples TRBV7-8 to TRBJ2-7, with D maybe TRBD1 (5 bases). CDR3 size: 14 residues. Germline values: CDR1 SGHVS, CDR2 FQNEAQ. Trimming took off 4 bases at V and 6 bases at J, with 16 bases between the two ends. The CDR3 nucleotides are TGTGCCAGCAGCTCCCCCGGGCAGGGCGGCGAGCAGTACTTC. This gives the protein CASSSPGQGGEQYF.

The CDR3 is CASSPVGTGGNQPQHF. The CDR3 nucleotides are TGTGCCAGCTCACCCGTGGGGACAGGGGGCAATCAGCCCCAGCATTTT. The chain has TRBV18 and TRBJ1-5, with 10 bases that match TRBD1. In germline, CDR1 is KGHSH, CDR2 LQKENI. This CDR3 has 16 amino acids. The ends lost 3 bases at V and 2 bases at J; junction bases unmatched: 4.

This clonotype was picked up many times. The chain is built from TRBV19 and TRBJ2-1; TRBD1 matches at 11 bases. With V trimmed by 6 bases and J by 8 bases, 9 bases remained unmatched. The germline V gene encodes CDR1 LNHDA and CDR2 SQIVND (reference sequence). CDR3 size: 15 residues. CDR3 coding DNA: TGTGCCAGTAGGGCTGGACAGGGGGCGAGTGATGAGCAGTTCTTC. Protein: CASRAGQGASDEQFF.

This clonotype has ten or more counts. The V and J genes are TRBV6-1 and TRBJ1-2, with D possibly matching TRBD1 (5 bases). This CDR3 contains 16 residues. Trimming took off 7 bases at V and 0 bases at J, with 18 bases between the two ends. Germline-derived CDR1 and CDR2 are MNHNS and SASEGT. Here the CDR3 reads CASTLDSHSANYGYTF. In DNA form, the CDR3 reads TGTGCCAGCACCCTAGACAGTCACTCAGCTAACTATGGCTACACCTTC.

This chain uses TRBV6-2 or TRBV6-3 with TRBJ1-5; 9 bases fit TRBD1. Losses at the gene ends were 7 bases for V and 6 bases for J; bases not matched to a gene: 4. The CDR3 extends over 13 amino acids. Germline V CDR1 and CDR2: MNHEY, SVGEGT. The DNA for the CDR3 is TGTGCCAGCACTCCACAGGGGGCTCAGCCCCAGCATTTT. This sequence encodes CASTPQGAQPQHF.

This clonotype was recorded at least ten times. This chain links TRBV6-5 with TRBJ1-1; D might be TRBD1 (5 bases). CDR3 length: 17 residues. With 0 bases removed from V and 0 bases from J, the gap between germline ends came to 14 bases. Per germline, CDR1 MNHEY and CDR2 SVGAGI. CDR3 coding DNA: TGTGCCAGCAGTTACTCGATCAACGGGGCCCTGAACACTGAAGCTTTCTTT. Translated: CASSYSINGALNTEAFF.

Many counts were recorded for this clonotype. The chain joins TRBV7-6 to TRBJ2-2, with 12 positions matching TRBD1. The V gene end was trimmed by 5 bases and the J gene end by 7 bases; junction bases not matched to a gene: 11. CDR3 size: 17 residues. Germline V gives CDR1 SGHVS, CDR2 FNYEAQ. CDR3 coding DNA: TGTGCCAGCAGCCCAGTGGGGACAGGGGGCCTGAACGGGGAGCTGTTTTTT. Its protein is CASSPVGTGGLNGELFF.

The sample holds many counts of this clonotype. V is TRBV13 and J is TRBJ2-2; D possibly matches TRBD1 or TRBD2 (5 bases each). Germline V lookup: CDR1 PRHDT, CDR2 FYEKMQ (reference sequence). The CDR3 contains 13 residues. Trimming pared 6 bases from V and 5 bases from J, leaving 10 bases between. The CDR3 DNA reads TGTGCCAGCAGGACCTGGGGGACCGGGGAGCTGTTTTTT. Residues: CASRTWGTGELFF.

This clonotype was recorded at least ten times. The gene calls are TRBV29-1 and TRBJ1-2, with D maybe TRBD1 (5 bases). The length of the CDR3 is 12 residues. Germline lookup yields CDR1 SQVTM and CDR2 ANQGSEA. The V and J ends lost 4 bases and 3 bases respectively, with 9 bases between them. CDR3 protein: CSVAQGDYGYTF. DNA of the CDR3: TGCAGCGTTGCCCAGGGAGACTATGGCTACACCTTC.

The chain employs TRBV5-1 and TRBJ1-2; D gene ambiguous. V lost 5 bases, J lost 2 bases, and 10 bases lay in between. The CDR3 totals 13 residues. Germline loops: CDR1 SGHRS, CDR2 YFSETQ. The CDR3 loop reads CASRMVENYGYTF. DNA for the CDR3: TGCGCCAGCAGGATGGTAGAGAACTATGGCTACACCTTC.